The 3 T cell receptor beta chains in this list originate from one sample, sequenced in a study of identical twins. TCRdb re-called the 5' RACE reads with MiXCR, one entry per CDR3 protein. The table records under 500,000 distinct CDR3 sequences, 14% of them present only once. These data are also associated with another study on yellow fever vaccine responses in identical twins.

Sequenced material: CD4+ T cells sorted from blood. Source of these receptors: a woman aged 18-29 years in good health.

This clonotype was counted between two and nine times. The CDR3 is CASSPRDTHTGELFF. The CDR3 region has the DNA TGCGCCAGCAGCCCCCGGGACACCCACACCGGGGAGCTGTTTTTT. This chain links TRBV4-1 with TRBJ2-2; a possible D gene is TRBD1 (6 bases). The CDR3 spans 15 residues. V was clipped by 4 bases and J by 3 bases, with 12 bases between them. Germline V gene data show CDR1 as MGHRA and CDR2 as YSYEKL.

The chain recombines TRBV5-1 with TRBJ2-7; 11 nucleotides align to TRBD2. Germline CDR1 is SGHRS and CDR2 is YFSETQ. This CDR3 region has 13 residues. With V trimmed by 5 bases and J by 8 bases, 6 bases remained unmatched. As DNA, the CDR3 is TGCGCCAGCAGAAATAGCGGGGGGGCTCAGCAGTACTTC. Its protein is CASRNSGGAQQYF.

This chain uses TRBV30 with TRBJ2-3, with TRBD1 as a possible D gene (6 bases). This CDR3 has 12 residues. Germline values: CDR1 GTSNPN, CDR2 SVGIG (reference sequence). V was clipped by 5 bases and J by 3 bases, with 9 bases between them. CDR3 DNA: TGTGCCTGGTCACAGGGTACAGATACGCAGTATTTT. It translates to CAWSQGTDTQYF.